The TCR beta chain under discussion was sequenced for a study of breast tumors, draining lymph nodes, adjacent tissues. General study findings and limits: Tumors had less TCR diversity than lymph nodes, more than nontumor tissue.

Remarks on this clonotype: The target antigen is unknown. An end of the junction differs from the germline gene, which may be a read error.

TCRdb re-derived calls from the multiplex PCR reads in MiXCR, one entry per CDR3 protein. The sample yields under 250,000 distinct CDR3 sequences, 32% seen once. The CDR3 spans 14 residues. In germline, CDR1 is DFQATT, CDR2 SNEGSKA (reference sequence). The lymph nodes were axillary draining lymph nodes from breast cancer patients. The chain recombines TRBV20-1 with TRBJ2-5, with 7 bases that match TRBD2. The source of this sequence is a female donor with breast cancer. Some clones in this sample may be carry-over from other donors' samples. Sequences were obtained from axillary lymph node tissue. CDR3 residues: CSARAEAGKETLYF. In DNA form, the CDR3 reads TGCAGTGCTAGAGCCGAAGCGGGGAAAGAGACCCTGTACTTC.